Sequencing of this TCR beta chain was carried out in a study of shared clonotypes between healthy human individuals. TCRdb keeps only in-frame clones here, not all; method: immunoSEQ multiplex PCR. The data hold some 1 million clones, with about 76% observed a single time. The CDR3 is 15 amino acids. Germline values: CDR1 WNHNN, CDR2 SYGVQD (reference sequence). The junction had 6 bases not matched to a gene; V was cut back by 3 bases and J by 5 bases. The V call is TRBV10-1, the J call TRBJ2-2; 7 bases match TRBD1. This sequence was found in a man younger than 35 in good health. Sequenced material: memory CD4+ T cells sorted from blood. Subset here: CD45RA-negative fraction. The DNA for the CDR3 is TGCGCCAGCAGTGACCCGTCAGGGGGAACCGGGGAGCTGTTTTTT. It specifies CASSDPSGGTGELFF.